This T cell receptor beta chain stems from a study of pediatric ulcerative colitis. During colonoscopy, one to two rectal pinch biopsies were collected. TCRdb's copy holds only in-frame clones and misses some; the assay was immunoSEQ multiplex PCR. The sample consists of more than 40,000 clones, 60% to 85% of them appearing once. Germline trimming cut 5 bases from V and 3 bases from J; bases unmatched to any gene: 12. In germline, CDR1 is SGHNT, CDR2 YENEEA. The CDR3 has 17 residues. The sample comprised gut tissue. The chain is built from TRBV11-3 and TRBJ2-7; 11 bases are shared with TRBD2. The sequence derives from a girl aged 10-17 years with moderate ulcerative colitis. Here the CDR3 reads CASSLGPTSGECYEQYF. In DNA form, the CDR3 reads TGTGCCAGCAGCCTAGGTCCGACTAGCGGGGAGTGCTACGAGCAGTACTTC.